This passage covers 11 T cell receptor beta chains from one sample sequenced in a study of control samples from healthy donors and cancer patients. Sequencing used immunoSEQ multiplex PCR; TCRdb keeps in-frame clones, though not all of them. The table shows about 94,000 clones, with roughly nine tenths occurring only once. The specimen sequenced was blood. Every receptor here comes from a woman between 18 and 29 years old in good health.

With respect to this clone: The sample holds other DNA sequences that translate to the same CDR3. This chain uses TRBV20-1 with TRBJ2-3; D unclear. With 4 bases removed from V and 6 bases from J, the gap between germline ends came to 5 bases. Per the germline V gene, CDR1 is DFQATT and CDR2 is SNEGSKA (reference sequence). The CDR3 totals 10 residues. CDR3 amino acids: CSATTDTQYF. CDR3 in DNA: TGCAGTGCTACGACCGATACGCAGTATTTT.

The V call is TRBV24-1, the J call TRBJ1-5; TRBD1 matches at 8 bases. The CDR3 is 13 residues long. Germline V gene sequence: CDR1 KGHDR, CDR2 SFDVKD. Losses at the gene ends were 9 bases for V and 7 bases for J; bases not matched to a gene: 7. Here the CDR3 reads CATQDRGGQPQHF. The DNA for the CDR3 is TGTGCCACCCAAGACAGGGGAGGACAGCCCCAGCATTTT.

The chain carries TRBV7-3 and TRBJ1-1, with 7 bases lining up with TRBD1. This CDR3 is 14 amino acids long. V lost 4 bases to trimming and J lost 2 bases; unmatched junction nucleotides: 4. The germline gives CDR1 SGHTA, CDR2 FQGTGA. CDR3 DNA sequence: TGTGCCAGCAGCTCGGGGGACAGCAACACTGAAGCTTTCTTT. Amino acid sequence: CASSSGDSNTEAFF.

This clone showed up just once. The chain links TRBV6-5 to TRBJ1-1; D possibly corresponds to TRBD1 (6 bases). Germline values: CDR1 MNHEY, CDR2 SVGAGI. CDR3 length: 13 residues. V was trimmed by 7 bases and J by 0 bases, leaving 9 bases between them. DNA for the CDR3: TGTGCCAGCAACCAGGGGATGAACACTGAAGCTTTCTTT. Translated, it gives CASNQGMNTEAFF.

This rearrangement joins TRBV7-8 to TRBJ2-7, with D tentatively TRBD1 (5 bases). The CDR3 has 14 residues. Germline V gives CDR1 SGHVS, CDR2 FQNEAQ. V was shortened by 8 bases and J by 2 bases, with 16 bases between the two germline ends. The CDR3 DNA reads TGTGCCAGCGGAAACCCTGGGGCCGCCTACGAGCAGTACTTC. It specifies CASGNPGAAYEQYF.

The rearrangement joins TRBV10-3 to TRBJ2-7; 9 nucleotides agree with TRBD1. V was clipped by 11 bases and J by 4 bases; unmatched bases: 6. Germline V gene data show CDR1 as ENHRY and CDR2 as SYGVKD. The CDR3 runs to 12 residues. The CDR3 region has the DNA TGTGCCTCCCGGGACAGGGAGTACGAGCAGTACTTC. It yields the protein CASRDREYEQYF.

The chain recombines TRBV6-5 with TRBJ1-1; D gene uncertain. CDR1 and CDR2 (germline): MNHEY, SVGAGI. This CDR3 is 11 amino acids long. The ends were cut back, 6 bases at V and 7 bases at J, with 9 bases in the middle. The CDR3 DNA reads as TGTGCCAGCAGCGGACGGTTTGAAGCTTTCTTT. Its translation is CASSGRFEAFF.

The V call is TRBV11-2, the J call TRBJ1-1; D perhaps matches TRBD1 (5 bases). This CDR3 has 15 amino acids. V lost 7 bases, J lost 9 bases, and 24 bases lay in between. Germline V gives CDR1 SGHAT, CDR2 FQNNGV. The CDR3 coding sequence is TGTGCCAGCACCAAAGCGACAGTTCTTTTGGGGAAAGCTTTCTTT. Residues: CASTKATVLLGKAFF. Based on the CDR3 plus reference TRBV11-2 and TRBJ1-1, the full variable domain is EAGVAQSPRYKIIEKRQSVAFWCNPISGHATLYWYQQILGQGPKLLIQFQNNGVVDDSQLPKDRFSAERLKGVDSTLKIQPAKLEDSAVYLCASTKATVLLGKAFFGQGTRLTVV.

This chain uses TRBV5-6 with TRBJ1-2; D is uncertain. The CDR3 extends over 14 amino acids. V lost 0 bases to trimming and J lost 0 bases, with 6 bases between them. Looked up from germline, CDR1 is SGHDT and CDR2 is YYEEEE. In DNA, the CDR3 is TGTGCCAGCAGCTTGGGGGGAGCTAACTATGGCTACACCTTC. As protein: CASSLGGANYGYTF.

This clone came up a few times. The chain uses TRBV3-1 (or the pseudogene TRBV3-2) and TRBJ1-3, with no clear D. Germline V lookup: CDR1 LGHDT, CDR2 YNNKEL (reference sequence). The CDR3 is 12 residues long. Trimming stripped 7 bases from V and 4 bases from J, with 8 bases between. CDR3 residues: CASTRGGNTIYF. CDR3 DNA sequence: TGTGCCAGCACCCGAGGCGGAAACACCATATATTTT.

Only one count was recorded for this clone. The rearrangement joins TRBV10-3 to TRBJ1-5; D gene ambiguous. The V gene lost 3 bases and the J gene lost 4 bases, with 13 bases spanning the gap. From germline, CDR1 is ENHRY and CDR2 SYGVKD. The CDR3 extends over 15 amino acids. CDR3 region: CAISELSTSNQPQHF. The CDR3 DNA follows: TGTGCCATCAGTGAACTTAGCACCTCTAATCAGCCCCAGCATTTT.